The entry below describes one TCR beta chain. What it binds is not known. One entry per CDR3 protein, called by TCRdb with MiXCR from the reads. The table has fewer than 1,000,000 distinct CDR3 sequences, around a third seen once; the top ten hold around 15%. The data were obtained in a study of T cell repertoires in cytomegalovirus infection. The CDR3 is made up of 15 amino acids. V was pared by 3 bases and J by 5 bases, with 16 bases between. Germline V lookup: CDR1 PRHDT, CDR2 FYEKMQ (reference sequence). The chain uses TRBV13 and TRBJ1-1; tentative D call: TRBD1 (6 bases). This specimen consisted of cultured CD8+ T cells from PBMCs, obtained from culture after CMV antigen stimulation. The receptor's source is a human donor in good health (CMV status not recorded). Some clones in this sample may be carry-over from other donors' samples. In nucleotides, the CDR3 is TGTGCCAGCAGCTTTAACAGGGTGAGTACAACTGAAGCTTTCTTT. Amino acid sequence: CASSFNRVSTTEAFF.